Below, 10 T cell receptor beta chains from the same sample are listed, as sequenced in a study of T cell responses to AZD1222 COVID-19 vaccine (dated by TCRdb to the early 2020s). The time point label corresponds to: baseline before first vaccination. Receptor libraries were prepared by the immunoSEQ multiplex PCR assay. Sourced from immuneACCESS, this table was stored by TCRdb with only in-frame sequences that have V and J called. A share of the clones is absent; for the studies checked, an unresolved V gene accounts for under half, and the remainder has no known explanation. Here the sample has under 140,000 clones; 81% occur a single time. About 4.5% of the sample is in the top ten clones. This sample comprised peripheral blood, obtained on day 0 of AZD1222 vaccination. The receptors shown here come from an adult in good health.

The gene calls are TRBV7-2 and TRBJ2-2, with D possibly being TRBD2 (6 bases). The CDR3 has 15 residues. The V and J ends lost 7 bases and 7 bases respectively, with 19 bases between them. The germline V gene encodes CDR1 SGHTA and CDR2 FQGNSA. This CDR3 is CASNRAWGDDGELFF. The CDR3 nucleotides read TGTGCCAGCAACCGGGCGTGGGGGGACGACGGGGAGCTGTTTTTT.

The gene calls are TRBV5-5 and TRBJ1-2, with TRBD1 matching over 9 bases. Trimming took 0 bases from V and 1 from J; bases not matched to a gene: 10. This CDR3 spans 18 amino acids. Looked up from germline, CDR1 is SGHKS and CDR2 is YYEKEE (reference sequence). DNA of the CDR3: TGTGCCAGCAGCTTGGATCCGAGGACAGGGGATTTTAACTATGGCTACACCTTC. Amino acid sequence: CASSLDPRTGDFNYGYTF.

This chain joins TRBV25-1 and TRBJ2-5, with D uncertain. Per the germline V gene, CDR1 is MGHDK and CDR2 is SYGVNS. With 1 base removed from V and 5 bases from J, the gap between germline ends came to 8 bases. The CDR3 has 13 residues. The CDR3 is CASSEFPSETQYF. In DNA, the CDR3 is TGTGCCAGCAGTGAATTCCCCTCGGAGACCCAGTACTTC.

This rearrangement joins TRBV19 to TRBJ1-5, with 11 positions matching TRBD1. This CDR3 has 15 residues. Germline CDR1 LNHDA, CDR2 SQIVND (reference sequence). V lost 4 bases to trimming and J lost 9 bases; unmatched junction nucleotides: 8. The CDR3 is CASSTGQGGLGPQHF. The CDR3, as DNA: TGTGCCAGTAGTACGGGACAGGGGGGTCTCGGGCCCCAGCATTTT. Together with reference TRBV19 and TRBJ1-5, the CDR3 gives the full variable domain: DGGITQSPKYLFRKEGQNVTLSCEQNLNHDAMYWYRQDPGQGLRLIYYSQIVNDFQKGDIAEGYSVSREKKESFPLTVTSAQKNPTAFYLCASSTGQGGLGPQHFGDGTRLSIL.

V and J are TRBV7-9 and TRBJ2-4; no clear D gene. Deletions cut 1 base from V and 15 bases from J, with 16 bases between. The CDR3 contains 13 residues. The germline V gene has CDR1 SEHNR and CDR2 FQNEAQ (reference sequence). CDR3 nucleotide sequence: TGTGCCAGCAGCTTAGTTTACACGACCGTTCCGTACTTC. It translates to CASSLVYTTVPYF.

The rearrangement joins TRBV16 to TRBJ1-1, with no clear D. The CDR3 has 14 amino acids. The V end was cut by 1 base, the J end by 4 bases, with 10 bases between. Germline CDR1 KGHSY, CDR2 FQNENV. The CDR3 DNA reads as TGTGCCAGCAGCCAATACCGGAAAGCCACTGAAGCTTTCTTT. Its translation: CASSQYRKATEAFF. Complete variable domain (other parts from reference TRBV16 and TRBJ1-1): GEEVAQTPKHLVRGEGQKAKLYCAPIKGHSYVFWYQQVLKNEFKFLISFQNENVFDETGMPKERFSAKCLPNSPCSLEIQATKLEDSAVYFCASSQYRKATEAFFGQGTRLTVV.

The rearrangement joins TRBV7-7 to TRBJ1-1; D gene uncertain. The V gene lost 2 bases and the J gene lost 2 bases, with 6 bases spanning the gap. CDR3 length equals 13 residues. Per the germline V gene, CDR1 is SSHAT and CDR2 is FNYEAQ (reference sequence). CDR3 protein: CASSLSKNTEAFF. CDR3 DNA: TGTGCCAGCAGCTTATCCAAAAACACTGAAGCTTTCTTT.

V is TRBV14 and J is TRBJ2-3, with TRBD2 identical over 12 bases. With V trimmed by 4 bases and J by 3 bases, 2 bases remained unmatched. Per the germline V gene, CDR1 is SGHDN and CDR2 is FVKESK. This CDR3 contains 15 residues. The chain's CDR3 is CASSRTSGNTDTQYF. CDR3 DNA: TGTGCCAGCAGCCGGACTAGCGGGAATACAGATACGCAGTATTTT.

The chain recombines TRBV27 with TRBJ2-7; 16 bases line up with TRBD2. With 5 bases clipped from V and 9 bases from J, the junction kept 10 bases outside the gene matches. The CDR3 extends over 16 amino acids. Germline CDR1 reads MNHEY; CDR2 reads SMNVEV (reference sequence). The CDR3 DNA is TGTGCCAGCAGTGAGACCGGGACTAGCGGGAGGGCCGTGCAGTACTTC. Its protein is CASSETGTSGRAVQYF.

This CDR3 reads CAISSKSSYNEQFF. CDR3 nucleotide sequence: TGTGCCATCAGTTCGAAGAGCTCCTACAATGAGCAGTTCTTC. The V call is TRBV10-3, the J call TRBJ2-1; D ambiguous. Germline assignment: CDR1 ENHRY and CDR2 SYGVKD. This CDR3 region has 14 residues. Between the trimmed V and J ends, which lost 5 bases and 0 bases, there was a span of 8 bases.